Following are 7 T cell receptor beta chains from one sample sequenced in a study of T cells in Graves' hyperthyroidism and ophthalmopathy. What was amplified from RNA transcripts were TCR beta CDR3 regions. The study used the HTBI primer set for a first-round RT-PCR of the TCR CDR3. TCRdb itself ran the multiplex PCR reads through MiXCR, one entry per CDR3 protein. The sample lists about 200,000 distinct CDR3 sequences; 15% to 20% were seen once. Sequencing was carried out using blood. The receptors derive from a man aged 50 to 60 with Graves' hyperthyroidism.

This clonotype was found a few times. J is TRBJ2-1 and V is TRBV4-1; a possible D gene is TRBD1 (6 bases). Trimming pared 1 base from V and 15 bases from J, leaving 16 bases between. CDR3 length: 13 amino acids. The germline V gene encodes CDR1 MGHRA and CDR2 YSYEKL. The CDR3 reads CASSQGQGLKGFF. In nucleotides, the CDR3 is TGCGCCAGCAGCCAAGGGCAGGGGTTGAAGGGGTTCTTC.

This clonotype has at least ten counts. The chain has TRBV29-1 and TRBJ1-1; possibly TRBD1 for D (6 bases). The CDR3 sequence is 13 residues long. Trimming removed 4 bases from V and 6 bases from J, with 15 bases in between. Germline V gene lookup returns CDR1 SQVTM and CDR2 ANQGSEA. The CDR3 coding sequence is TGCAGCGTTGGGGGGGGCACGATCGCTGAAGCTTTCTTT. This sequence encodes CSVGGGTIAEAFF. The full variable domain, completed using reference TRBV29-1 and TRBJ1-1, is SAVISQKPSRDICQRGTSLTIQCQVDSQVTMMFWYRQQPGQSLTLIATANQGSEATYESGFVIDKFPISRPNLTFSTLTVSNMSPEDSSIYLCSVGGGTIAEAFFGQGTRLTVV.

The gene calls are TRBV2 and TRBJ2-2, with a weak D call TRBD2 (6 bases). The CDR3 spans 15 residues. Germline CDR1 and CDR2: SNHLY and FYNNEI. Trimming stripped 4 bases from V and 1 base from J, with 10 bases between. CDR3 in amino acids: CASSGGLENTGELFF. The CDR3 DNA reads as TGTGCCAGCAGTGGGGGACTGGAGAACACCGGGGAGCTGTTTTTT.

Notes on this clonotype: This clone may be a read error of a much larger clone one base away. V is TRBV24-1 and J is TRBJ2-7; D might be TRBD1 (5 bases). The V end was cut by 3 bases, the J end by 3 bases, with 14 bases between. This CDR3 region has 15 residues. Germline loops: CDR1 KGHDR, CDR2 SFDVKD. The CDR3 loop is CATSDGAVSYYEQYF. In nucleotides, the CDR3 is TGTGCCACCAGTGATGGGGCAGTGTCCTACTACGAGCAGTACTTC.

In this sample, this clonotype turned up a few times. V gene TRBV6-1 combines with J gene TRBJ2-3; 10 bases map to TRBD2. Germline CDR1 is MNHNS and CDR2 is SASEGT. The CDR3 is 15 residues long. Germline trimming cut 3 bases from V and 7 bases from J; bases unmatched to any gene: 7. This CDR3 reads CASSEASGSYYTQYF. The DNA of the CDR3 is TGTGCCAGCAGTGAGGCTAGCGGGAGCTATTATACGCAGTATTTT.

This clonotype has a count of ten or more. CDR3 DNA: TGTGCCAGCAGCCTTCTTACCCCGTCGGGGGAGACCCAGTACTTC. This gives the protein CASSLLTPSGETQYF. This chain links TRBV11-3 with TRBJ2-5; maybe TRBD2 (5 bases). CDR3 size: 15 residues. V dropped 5 bases and J dropped 5 bases, with 18 bases sitting between them. Germline-derived CDR1 and CDR2 are SGHNT and YENEEA.

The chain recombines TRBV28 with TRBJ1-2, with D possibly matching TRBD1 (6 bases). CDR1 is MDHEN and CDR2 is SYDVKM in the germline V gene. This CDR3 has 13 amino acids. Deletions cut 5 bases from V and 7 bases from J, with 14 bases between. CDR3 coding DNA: TGTGCCAGCAGTGGGGGGGCCGGGGGTGGCTACACCTTC. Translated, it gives CASSGGAGGGYTF.